A selection of T cell receptor beta chains follows, all from one sample in a study of regulatory T cells in long-lasting Graves disease. TCRdb reprocessed the multiplex PCR reads with MiXCR, giving one entry per CDR3 protein. The table has a few hundred thousand distinct CDR3 sequences, roughly a quarter seen once. The source material was peripheral blood mononuclear cells (PBMCs), sampled when the disease was refractory, from a patient treated with antithyroid drugs. These TCRs come from a female donor with Graves disease. CDR3s include the opening cysteine and the closing phenylalanine or tryptophan. D genes are given only for firm matches. Clone sizes are given selectively: once, few, many, or a class where the clone is expanded.

clone_size d_call cdr3_length j_call v_call cdr3_nt cdr3_aa
few TRBD1 14 TRBJ1-1 TRBV19 TGTGCCAGTAGTAACGCAGGGGGCGGGACTGAAGCTTTCTTT CASSNAGGGTEAFF
few TRBD1 15 TRBJ1-2 TRBV19 TGTGCCAGTAGTATCGGACAGGGAGCTAACTATGGCTACACCTTC CASSIGQGANYGYTF
. . 15 TRBJ1-5 TRBV27 TGTGTCAGCAGTTTTTCGGGGGGCAGCAATCAGCCCCAGCATTTT CVSSFSGGSNQPQHF
few . 16 TRBJ1-1 TRBV18 TGTGCCAGCTCACCACCATCCCGGGGCGGGTACACTGAAGCTTTCTTT CASSPPSRGGYTEAFF
. . 17 TRBJ1-5 TRBV6-2/TRBV6-3 TGTGCCAGCAGTCGAAGGGCACAGTGGTATAGCAATCAGCCCCAGCATTTT CASSRRAQWYSNQPQHF
few TRBD2 15 TRBJ2-1 TRBV7-2 TGTGCCAGCAGCTTAGCAGGCGGGAGGGTAGGTGAGCAGTTCTTC CASSLAGGRVGEQFF
. . 14 TRBJ2-2 TRBV5-6 TGTGCCAGCAGCTCCGGGCCTGACACCGGGGAGCTGTTTTTT CASSSGPDTGELFF
few TRBD1 14 TRBJ2-7 TRBV3-1 TGTGCCAGCAGCCCAACCCAGGGGGCCTACGAGCAGTACTTC CASSPTQGAYEQYF
few . 16 TRBJ1-6 TRBV6-1 TGTGCCAGCAGTGTGGTAGGATCCTCAGGAAATTCACCCCTCCACTTT CASSVVGSSGNSPLHF
many . 14 TRBJ1-1 TRBV28 TGTGCCAGCAGTTTGGGGACAAAGAACACTGAAGCTTTCTTT CASSLGTKNTEAFF
few . 14 TRBJ1-1 TRBV3-1 TGTGCCAGCAGCCAAGAATTGGCCCCCACTGAAGCTTTCTTT CASSQELAPTEAFF
many . 16 TRBJ1-2 TRBV2 TGTGCCAGCAGTGAAGCGGTTTTGGCAGGAAGCTATGGCTACACCTTC CASSEAVLAGSYGYTF
. TRBD2 16 TRBJ2-1 TRBV5-1 TGCGCCAGCACAAACGGGAGGGATAGCTCCTACAATGAGCAGTTCTTC CASTNGRDSSYNEQFF
many . 14 TRBJ2-7 TRBV2 TGTGCCAGCAGTGAAGTCAGGTCAACCTACGAGCAGTACTTC CASSEVRSTYEQYF
. TRBD1 14 TRBJ1-1 TRBV30 TGTGCCTGGAGCCCGGGACAGTCGAACACTGAAGCTTTCTTT CAWSPGQSNTEAFF
. . 14 TRBJ1-3 TRBV19 TGTGCCAGTAGCTTGATGGGCTCTGGAAACACCATATATTTT CASSLMGSGNTIYF
. . 14 TRBJ2-7 TRBV6-1 TGTGCCAGCAGGACGACAGATCTCTACTACGAGCAGTACTTC CASRTTDLYYEQYF
. TRBD1 16 TRBJ1-4 TRBV3-1 TGTGCCAGCAGCCAAGCAGGGGGGGCGAGTAATGAAAAACTGTTTTTT CASSQAGGASNEKLFF